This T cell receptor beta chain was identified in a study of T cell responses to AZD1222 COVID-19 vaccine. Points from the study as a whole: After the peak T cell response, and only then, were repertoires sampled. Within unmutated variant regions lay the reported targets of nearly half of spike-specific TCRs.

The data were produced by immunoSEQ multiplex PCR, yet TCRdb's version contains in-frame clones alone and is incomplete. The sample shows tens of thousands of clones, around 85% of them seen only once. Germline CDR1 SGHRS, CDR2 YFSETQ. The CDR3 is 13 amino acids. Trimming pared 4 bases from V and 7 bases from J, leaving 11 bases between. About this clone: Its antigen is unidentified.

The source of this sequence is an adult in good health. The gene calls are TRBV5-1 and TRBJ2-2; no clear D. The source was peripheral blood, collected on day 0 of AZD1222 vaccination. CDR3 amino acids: CASSPDLYGELFF. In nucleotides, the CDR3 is TGCGCCAGCAGCCCGGATCTGTACGGGGAGCTGTTTTTT.